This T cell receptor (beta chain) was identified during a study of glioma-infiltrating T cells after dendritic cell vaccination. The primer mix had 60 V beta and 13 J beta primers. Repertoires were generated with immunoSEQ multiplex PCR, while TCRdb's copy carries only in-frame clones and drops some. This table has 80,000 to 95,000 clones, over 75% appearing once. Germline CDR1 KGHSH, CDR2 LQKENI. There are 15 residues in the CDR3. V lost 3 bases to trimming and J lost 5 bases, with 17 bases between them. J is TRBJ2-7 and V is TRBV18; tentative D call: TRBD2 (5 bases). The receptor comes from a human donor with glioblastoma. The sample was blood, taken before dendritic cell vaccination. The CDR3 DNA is TGTGCCAGCTCACCCCAACACCCAGCGGAAGACGAGCAGTACTTC. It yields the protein CASSPQHPAEDEQYF.